The 5 T cell receptor beta chains listed next were all sequenced from one sample in a study of regulatory T cells in long-lasting Graves disease. This sample's time point: newly diagnosed GD, antithyroid drugs for less than 3 months. The TCR library was made from RNA that had been extracted from PBMCs in TRIzol. Arm-PCR of CDR3 regions and iRepertoire HTBI primers were the basis on which TCR beta libraries were built. TCRdb analysed the multiplex PCR reads with MiXCR anew, one entry per CDR3 protein. This sample has about 200,000 distinct CDR3 sequences, with around 17% found just once. The sample here was peripheral blood mononuclear cells (PBMCs), taken at new diagnosis, from a patient treated with antithyroid drugs. These receptors all stem from a female donor with Graves disease.

Many counts were recorded for this clonotype. V usage is TRBV28 and J usage is TRBJ2-5; 8 bases agree with TRBD1. CDR3 size: 14 residues. V was clipped by 4 bases and J by 3 bases; unmatched bases: 4. Germline CDR1 reads MDHEN; CDR2 reads SYDVKM. The CDR3 loop reads CASSSAGGEETQYF. The CDR3 DNA sequence: TGTGCCAGCAGTTCGGCAGGGGGCGAAGAGACCCAGTACTTC.

This clonotype has at least ten counts. The chain carries TRBV7-9 and TRBJ1-6, with 7 bases fitting TRBD1. Germline CDR1 reads SEHNR; CDR2 reads FQNEAQ (reference sequence). This CDR3 has 14 amino acids. Trimming at V came to 5 bases and at J to 10 bases, leaving 8 bases not matched to a gene. DNA of the CDR3: TGTGCCAGCAGCCGGGACAGCCGGGGATCACCCCTCCACTTT. Its protein product is CASSRDSRGSPLHF. Combining the CDR3 with reference TRBV7-9 and TRBJ1-6 gives the whole variable domain DTGVSQNPRHKITKRGQNVTFRCDPISEHNRLYWYRQTLGQGPEFLTYFQNEAQLEKSRLLSDRFSAERPKGSFSTLEIQRTEQGDSAMYLCASSRDSRGSPLHFGNGTRLTVT.

This clonotype occurred a few times. V is TRBV15 and J is TRBJ1-4, with D perhaps TRBD1 (6 bases). In germline, CDR1 is LNHNV, CDR2 YYDKDF (reference sequence). V was pared by 5 bases and J by 6 bases, with 22 bases between. This CDR3 has 17 amino acids. CDR3 loop: CATSRTLRGTSYEKLFF. CDR3 sequence (DNA): TGTGCCACCAGCCGAACCTTACGGGGGACATCATATGAAAAACTGTTTTTT.

This clonotype occurred many times. The genes are TRBV19 and TRBJ2-2; D remains ambiguous. CDR1 and CDR2 from the germline V gene are LNHDA and SQIVND (reference sequence). The CDR3 extends over 14 amino acids. The V end was cut by 4 bases, the J end by 2 bases, with 8 bases between. The CDR3 sequence: CASSRSTNTGELFF. CDR3 nucleotides: TGTGCCAGTAGTAGGTCTACCAACACCGGGGAGCTGTTTTTT.

In its sample, this clonotype was seen many times. CDR3 bases: TGTGCCACCAGTGATTCGACAGGGGATAGCAATCAGCCCCAGCATTTT. Translating it yields CATSDSTGDSNQPQHF. V usage is TRBV24-1 and J usage is TRBJ1-5; TRBD1 matches at 8 bases. Germline V gene sequence: CDR1 KGHDR, CDR2 SFDVKD. This CDR3 has 16 amino acids. With 2 bases clipped from V and 0 bases from J, the junction kept 2 bases outside the gene matches.